Included here is one T cell receptor (beta chain) sequence, with context. The target antigen is unknown. The CDR3 loop spans 13 amino acids. The germline V and J ends were trimmed by 6 bases and 0 bases, with 9 bases remaining between them. The data originate from a study of spatial heterogeneity in lung cancer. Study-wide results and caveats: Blood contained ubiquitous expanded tumor TCRs more at resection than at follow-up.

The time point here: sample taken at primary tumor resection. The authors sequenced whole RNA from tumor, nontumor lung or frozen PBMC without sorting. TCRdb reanalysed the 5' RACE reads using MiXCR and keeps one entry per CDR3 protein. The sample lists about 86,000 distinct CDR3 sequences; roughly 12% were seen once. The specimen comprised PBMCs, sampled at surgery. The receptor comes from a male donor with early-stage non-small cell lung cancer. This chain uses TRBV12-3 or TRBV12-4 with TRBJ2-7; a possible D gene is TRBD1 (5 bases). The CDR3, as DNA: TGTGCCAGCAGCCGCACAGGCTCCTACGAGCAGTACTTC. As protein: CASSRTGSYEQYF.